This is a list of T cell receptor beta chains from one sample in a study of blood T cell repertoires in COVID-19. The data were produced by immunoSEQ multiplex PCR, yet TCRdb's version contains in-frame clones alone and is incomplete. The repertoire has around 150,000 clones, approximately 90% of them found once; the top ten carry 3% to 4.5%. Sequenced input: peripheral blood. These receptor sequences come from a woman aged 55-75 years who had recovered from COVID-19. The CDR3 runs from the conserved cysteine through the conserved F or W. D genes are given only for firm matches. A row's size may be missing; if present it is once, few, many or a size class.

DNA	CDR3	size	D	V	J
TGTGCCAGCAGCGTAGGGGGGGGCCACTACAATGAGCAGTTCTTC	CASSVGGGHYNEQFF	-	-	TRBV9	TRBJ2-1
TGTGCCAGCAGCCCTTCCGACGCGGGGGGCCGGTACGAGCAGTACTTC	CASSPSDAGGRYEQYF	-	TRBD2	TRBV11-2	TRBJ2-7
TGTGCCAGCAGCGACAGGGGCCTAATTTCCTACGAGCAGTACTTC	CASSDRGLISYEQYF	-	TRBD1	TRBV5-8	TRBJ2-7
TGTGCCAGCTCCCACCCCCAAAAACTAGGAGAGACCCAGTACTTC	CASSHPQKLGETQYF	-	-	TRBV28	TRBJ2-5
TGTGCCAGCAGTTTGGGCGGGGTCCAGCCCCAGCATTTT	CASSLGGVQPQHF	-	-	TRBV12-3/TRBV12-4	TRBJ1-5
TGTGCCAGCAGCTTACGAGCGGGACTTATATACGAGCAGTACTTC	CASSLRAGLIYEQYF	once	TRBD2	TRBV11-2	TRBJ2-7
TGTGCCAGTAGCCCTACAGGGCTTAATGAAAAACTGTTTTTT	CASSPTGLNEKLFF	-	-	TRBV19	TRBJ1-4
TGTGCCACCAGCAGAGTTGTCACAGCAGATACGCAGTATTTT	CATSRVVTADTQYF	-	-	TRBV15	TRBJ2-3
TGTGCCAGCAGCCCGGGACAGGGGTATGGCTACACCTTC	CASSPGQGYGYTF	-	TRBD1	TRBV11-2	TRBJ1-2
TGTGCCAGCTCACCGTCGACAGGGGACCACGAGCAGTACTTC	CASSPSTGDHEQYF	-	TRBD1	TRBV18	TRBJ2-7
TGCGCCAGCAGCTTGGCAGACAGGGGTGACGCCGGGGAGCTGTTTTTT	CASSLADRGDAGELFF	-	TRBD1	TRBV5-1	TRBJ2-2
TGTGCCAGCAGTTTGGGAGGGACGCTTAATGAAAAACTGTTTTTT	CASSLGGTLNEKLFF	-	-	TRBV28	TRBJ1-4
TGCGCCAGCAGTGGGACAGGGGCGTTGAATCAGCCCCAGCATTTT	CASSGTGALNQPQHF	-	TRBD1	TRBV4-1	TRBJ1-5
TGTGCCAGCTCACCAACTCCCGGGACAGACGGGGATGGCTACACCTTC	CASSPTPGTDGDGYTF	-	TRBD1	TRBV18	TRBJ1-2
TGTGCCAGTAAGGGGTCAAACACCGGGGAGCTGTTTTTT	CASKGSNTGELFF	-	-	TRBV19	TRBJ2-2
TGTGCCAGCAGCTTAGTCCGGGGGAACACAGATACGCAGTATTTT	CASSLVRGNTDTQYF	few	-	TRBV7-9	TRBJ2-3
TGTGCTAAGAGGGGGGGGGATACAGAGACCCAGTACTTC	CAKRGGDTETQYF	-	-	TRBV6-5	TRBJ2-5
TGTGCCAGCAGCTCTTACAGGGGTGGCTACACCTTC	CASSSYRGGYTF	-	TRBD1	TRBV11-2	TRBJ1-2
TGTGCCAGCAGTGAACGTTCCGGGGAGGGTGAAAAACTGTTTTTT	CASSERSGEGEKLFF	-	-	TRBV2	TRBJ1-4
TGTGCCAGTAGTATTCCGGGGATGGGCGAAGCTTTCTTT	CASSIPGMGEAFF	-	-	TRBV19	TRBJ1-1
TGTGCCAGCAGTTTTGGGCGGAGCGCGGAGGCCACTGAAGCTTTCTTT	CASSFGRSAEATEAFF	-	-	TRBV27	TRBJ1-1
TGTGCCAGCAGTGAAACAGGGAGCGTCACTGAAGCTTTCTTT	CASSETGSVTEAFF	-	-	TRBV6-1	TRBJ1-1
TGTGCCAGCAGTGACCTAGGACTAGCGGGGGGGGAGGAGACCCAGTACTTC	CASSDLGLAGGEETQYF	once	TRBD2	TRBV6-1	TRBJ2-5
TGCAGCGTTGCAAGGGGGCCGGAAGCTTTCTTT	CSVARGPEAFF	-	TRBD1	TRBV29-1	TRBJ1-1
TGTGCCAGCAGTTCGTCGGGGAGGAGGTCTGGCTACACCTTC	CASSSSGRRSGYTF	once	-	TRBV28	TRBJ1-2
TGTGCCAGCAGTTTATCTCCCGGGAGCGGGGGGACAGATACGCAGTATTTT	CASSLSPGSGGTDTQYF	-	TRBD2	TRBV28	TRBJ2-3
TGTGCCAGCAGCACCTCTGGGGGCTTCGATGGCTACACCTTC	CASSTSGGFDGYTF	-	-	TRBV3-1/TRBV3-2	TRBJ1-2
TGTGCTAGTGGTTTGGGGGCCGGGAAAATAGGATTT	CASGLGAGKIGF	-	-	TRBV12-5	TRBJ2-3
TGTGCCAGTAGTATGGGCACTAGCGGGGGCAGAGATACGCAGTATTTT	CASSMGTSGGRDTQYF	-	TRBD2	TRBV19	TRBJ2-3
TGCAGCGTCCCGTTCCCTTACAATGAGCAGTTCTTC	CSVPFPYNEQFF	-	-	TRBV29-1	TRBJ2-1
TGTGCCAGCAGCTTATCAGGGGCGACGGGCTACACCTTC	CASSLSGATGYTF	-	-	TRBV11-2	TRBJ1-2
TGCAGCGTTGAAACATTCACCGGGACAGGGGGTTACAATGAGCAGTTCTTC	CSVETFTGTGGYNEQFF	-	TRBD1	TRBV29-1	TRBJ2-1
TGTGCCAGCAGTGGTGGCAGATCCTACAATGAGCAGTTCTTC	CASSGGRSYNEQFF	-	-	TRBV2	TRBJ2-1
TGTGCCAGCAGCTTGGCGACAACCAAGAGCACAGATACGCAGTATTTT	CASSLATTKSTDTQYF	-	-	TRBV5-4	TRBJ2-3
TGTGCCAGCAGCGTAAACGACAGGCGTTACTCTGGAAACACCATATATTTT	CASSVNDRRYSGNTIYF	-	-	TRBV9	TRBJ1-3
TGTGCCATCAACCCGGGACAGGCGATCTACGAGCAGTACTTC	CAINPGQAIYEQYF	-	TRBD1	TRBV10-3	TRBJ2-7
TGTGCCAGCAGTTTTGACAGGGTCACTGAAGCTTTCTTT	CASSFDRVTEAFF	-	TRBD1	TRBV28	TRBJ1-1
TGTGCCAGCAGGAGACAGGGACCCTACGAGCAGTACTTC	CASRRQGPYEQYF	-	TRBD1	TRBV2	TRBJ2-7
TGTGCCAGCAGGAGGGACAGTACCTACGAGCAGTACTTC	CASRRDSTYEQYF	once	TRBD1	TRBV6-5	TRBJ2-7
TGCGCCAGCAGCCGGGAATGGGACACTGAAGCTTTCTTT	CASSREWDTEAFF	few	-	TRBV10-1	TRBJ1-1
TGTGCCAGCAGTTTAACGGCTGCAGGGAGGCAGCCCCAGCATTTT	CASSLTAAGRQPQHF	-	-	TRBV28	TRBJ1-5
TGTGCCAGCAGCTTCAGCAGCGGGGGGCGCTACGAGCAGTACTTC	CASSFSSGGRYEQYF	-	TRBD2	TRBV11-2	TRBJ2-7
TGTGCCAGCAGTGAAATCCCGGGGAAGCAGCCCCAGCATTTT	CASSEIPGKQPQHF	-	-	TRBV6-1	TRBJ1-5
TGTGCCAGCAGTGGGGTTTTCGCCGGGGATTCCAAAAACATTCAGTACTTC	CASSGVFAGDSKNIQYF	-	-	TRBV25-1	TRBJ2-4
TGTGCCAGCAGTTCCCTTCGGGGTACGGGCGAGCAGTACTTC	CASSSLRGTGEQYF	-	-	TRBV11-2	TRBJ2-7
TGCGCCAGCAGCCAAGAATACAGGGGGAAGGAGACCCAGTACTTC	CASSQEYRGKETQYF	once	TRBD1	TRBV4-1	TRBJ2-5
TGTGCCAGCAGCTTATGGGGGCCTGAAGCTTTCTTT	CASSLWGPEAFF	many	-	TRBV7-8	TRBJ1-1
TGTGCCAGCAGCCCGAGATGGACAGGGGGCTTTGAAAAACTGTTTTTT	CASSPRWTGGFEKLFF	-	TRBD1	TRBV11-2	TRBJ1-4
TGTGCCAGCAGTTTGACAACTGTAATCAATGAGCAGTTCTTC	CASSLTTVINEQFF	-	-	TRBV28	TRBJ2-1
TGTGCCAGCAGTGAAGGGGGGATAGAGGGTGAAAAACTGTTTTTT	CASSEGGIEGEKLFF	-	-	TRBV25-1	TRBJ1-4
TGCGCCAGCCAGGGGTCGGAGGTGGCTCGAGAGACCCAGTACTTC	CASQGSEVARETQYF	-	-	TRBV5-1	TRBJ2-5
TGTGCCTGGACCACCGGGGACAGGCGCCCGCCCCTCCACTTT	CAWTTGDRRPPLHF	-	TRBD1	TRBV30	TRBJ1-6
TGCGCCAGCAGCCTACTAGCGGGGCCCTCAGATACGCAGTATTTT	CASSLLAGPSDTQYF	-	TRBD2	TRBV4-3	TRBJ2-3
TGTGCCAGCAGCCGGACAGGGGCCCAACCTGAAGCTTTCTTT	CASSRTGAQPEAFF	-	TRBD1	TRBV7-8	TRBJ1-1
TGTGCCAGCGGACCGGACAGAGGGTCCTACAATGAGCAGTTCTTC	CASGPDRGSYNEQFF	-	-	TRBV2	TRBJ2-1
TGTGCCACCAGTGATTCGATCGGACAGGGGAGAAAGGACGAGCAGTACTTC	CATSDSIGQGRKDEQYF	-	TRBD1	TRBV24-1	TRBJ2-7
TGTGCCAGTAGTCCCCTAGACGGTAGCTCCTACGAGCAGTACTTC	CASSPLDGSSYEQYF	-	-	TRBV19	TRBJ2-7
TGTGCCAGTAGCAAAGGACAGATTTATCAAGACACAGATACGCAGTATTTT	CASSKGQIYQDTDTQYF	-	-	TRBV19	TRBJ2-3
TGTGCCAGCAGTACAGAAGCGAACACTGAAGCTTTCTTT	CASSTEANTEAFF	-	-	TRBV2	TRBJ1-1
TGTGCCAGCAGTGAAGCGTTAGCTACAGATACGCAGTATTTT	CASSEALATDTQYF	-	-	TRBV6-1	TRBJ2-3